The present T cell receptor beta chain was sequenced within a study of T cell responses to AZD1222 COVID-19 vaccine. Details on this clone: Its target is unknown.

Trimming took 3 bases from V and 5 from J, leaving 17 bases between them. The CDR3 length is 16 residues. The V gene's germline CDR1 is MGHRA and CDR2 YSYEKL. Findings and caveats of the study: White British people made up most donors, females outnumbered males, and clonal diversity was possibly underestimated. Reports say nearly half of spike-specific TCRs go after unmutated variant regions. Baseline seropositivity characterized only six AZD1222 recipients.

TCRdb keeps only in-frame clones here, not all; method: immunoSEQ multiplex PCR. The sample lists roughly 150,000 clones; 88% were seen once. J is TRBJ2-1 and V is TRBV4-1; TRBD2 might be the D (6 bases). The receptor comes from an adult in good health. The sample consisted of peripheral blood, taken on day 0 of MenACWY control vaccination. The CDR3: CASSQRSEGLHNEQFF. The CDR3 nucleotides are TGCGCCAGCAGCCAGCGTTCGGAGGGGCTCCACAATGAGCAGTTCTTC.